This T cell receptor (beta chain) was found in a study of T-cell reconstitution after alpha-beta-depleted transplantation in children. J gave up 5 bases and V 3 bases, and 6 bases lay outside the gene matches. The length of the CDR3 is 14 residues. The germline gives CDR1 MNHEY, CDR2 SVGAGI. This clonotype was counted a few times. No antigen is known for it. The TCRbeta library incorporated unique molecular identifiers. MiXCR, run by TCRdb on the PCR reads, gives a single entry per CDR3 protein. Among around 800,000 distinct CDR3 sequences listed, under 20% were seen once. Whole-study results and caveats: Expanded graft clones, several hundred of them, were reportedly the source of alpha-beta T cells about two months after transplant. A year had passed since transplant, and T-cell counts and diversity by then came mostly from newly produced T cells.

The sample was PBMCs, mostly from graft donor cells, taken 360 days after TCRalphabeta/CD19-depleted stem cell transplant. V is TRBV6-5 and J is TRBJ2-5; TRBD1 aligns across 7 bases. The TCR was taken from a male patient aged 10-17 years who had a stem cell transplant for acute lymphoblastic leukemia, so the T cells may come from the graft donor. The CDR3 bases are TGTGCCAGCAGTTATAGCCAGGGGGTGGAGACCCAGTACTTC. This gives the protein CASSYSQGVETQYF.